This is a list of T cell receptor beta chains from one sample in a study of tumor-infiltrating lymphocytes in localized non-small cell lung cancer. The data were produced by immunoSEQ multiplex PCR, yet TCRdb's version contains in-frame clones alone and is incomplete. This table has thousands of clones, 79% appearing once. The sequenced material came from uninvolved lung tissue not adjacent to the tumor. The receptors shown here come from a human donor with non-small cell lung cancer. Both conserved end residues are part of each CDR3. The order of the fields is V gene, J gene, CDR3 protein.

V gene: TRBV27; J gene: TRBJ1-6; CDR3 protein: CASSLGGSSPLHF
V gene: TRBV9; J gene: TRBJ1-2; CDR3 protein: CASSPRDRGNYGYTF
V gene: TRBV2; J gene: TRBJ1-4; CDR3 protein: CASSEVESGEKLFF
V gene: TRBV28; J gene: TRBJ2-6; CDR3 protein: CASSRTGGPGANVLTF
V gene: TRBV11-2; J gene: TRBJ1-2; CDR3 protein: CASSLDGGDYGYTF
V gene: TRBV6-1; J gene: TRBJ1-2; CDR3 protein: CASTSDNYGYTF
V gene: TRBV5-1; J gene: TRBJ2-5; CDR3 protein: CASSPQGSVETQYF
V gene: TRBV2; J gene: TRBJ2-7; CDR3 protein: CASRMDSGTSSGRQYF
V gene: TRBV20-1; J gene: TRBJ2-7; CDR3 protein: CSATSNEQYF
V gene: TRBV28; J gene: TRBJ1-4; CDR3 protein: CASSYLFRQGGDEKLFF
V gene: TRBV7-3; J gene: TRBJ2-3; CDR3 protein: CASSFDRRKDTQYF
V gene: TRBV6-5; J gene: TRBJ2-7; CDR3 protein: CATGNRGGEQYF
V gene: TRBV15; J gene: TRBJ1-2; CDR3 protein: CATSRPPNYGYTF
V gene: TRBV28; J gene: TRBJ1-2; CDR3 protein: CASSQATGVYGYTF
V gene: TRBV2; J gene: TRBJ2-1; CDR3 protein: CASTGTSGRSEQFF
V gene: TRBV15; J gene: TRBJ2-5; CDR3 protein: CATSRGGPGGETQYF
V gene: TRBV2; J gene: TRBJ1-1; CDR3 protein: CASSDRGPEAFF
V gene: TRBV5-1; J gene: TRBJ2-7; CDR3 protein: CASSLGQNSYEQYF
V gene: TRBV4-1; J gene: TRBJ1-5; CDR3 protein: CASSQGMWEQPQHF
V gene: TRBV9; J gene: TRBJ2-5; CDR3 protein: CASSRQGFETQYF
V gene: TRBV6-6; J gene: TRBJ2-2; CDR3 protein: CASSVANTGELFF
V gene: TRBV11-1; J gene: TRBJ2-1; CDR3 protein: CASSLGLAVGNEQFF
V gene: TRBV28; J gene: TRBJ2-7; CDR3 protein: CATYPGTSGRGKYF
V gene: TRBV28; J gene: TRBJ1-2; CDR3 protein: CASSVDRGRVSNYGYTF
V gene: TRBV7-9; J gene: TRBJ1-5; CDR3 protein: CARGSASGPQHF
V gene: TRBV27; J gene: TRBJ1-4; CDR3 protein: CASRGESNEKLFF
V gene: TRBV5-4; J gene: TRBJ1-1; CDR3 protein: CASSAGQRPEAFF
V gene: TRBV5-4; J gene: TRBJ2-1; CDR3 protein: CASSRDRVSYNEQFF
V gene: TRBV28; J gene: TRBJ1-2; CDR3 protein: CASSFIGTPRDYGYTF